The 13 T cell receptor beta chains reported below all come from one sample, sequenced in a study of radiotherapy plus CTLA-4 blockade in lung cancer. Measured with immunoSEQ multiplex PCR; TCRdb has only the in-frame clones, and not every one. The data show over 85,000 clones, roughly 74% seen once. The sample consisted of peripheral blood, taken from a patient treated with radiotherapy plus ipilimumab. Receptors were obtained from a human donor with non-small cell lung cancer who had a partial response to radiotherapy plus ipilimumab. Some clones in this sample may be carry-over from other donors' samples.

J is TRBJ1-2 and V is TRBV19; no reliable D call. Trimming took 2 bases from V and 2 from J, leaving 9 bases between them. Germline V CDR1 and CDR2: LNHDA, SQIVND (reference sequence). This CDR3 is 14 amino acids long. CDR3 amino acids: CASSILRKNYGYTF. The CDR3 region has the DNA TGTGCCAGTAGTATATTGAGGAAAAACTATGGCTACACCTTC.

The V call is TRBV4-2, the J call TRBJ2-4; 11 nucleotides align to TRBD2. Trimming removed 4 bases from V and 6 bases from J; junction bases left unmatched: 5. The CDR3 covers 15 residues. The V gene's germline CDR1 is LGHNA and CDR2 YNFKEQ. The CDR3 DNA follows: TGTGCCAGCAGCCTAGCGGGAGGGAACGGAAACATTCAGTACTTC. The encoded protein is CASSLAGGNGNIQYF.

The chain couples TRBV7-8 to TRBJ1-1, with D perhaps matching TRBD1 (5 bases). Germline V gives CDR1 SGHVS, CDR2 FQNEAQ. This CDR3 contains 13 residues. Trimming stripped 7 bases from V and 6 bases from J, with 15 bases between. The CDR3 sequence: CASTPSGVSEAFF. Written as DNA, the CDR3 is TGTGCCAGCACCCCGTCGGGGGTGTCTGAAGCTTTCTTT.

This clone was seen only once. This chain uses TRBV10-2 with TRBJ2-3; D remains ambiguous. This CDR3 has 14 amino acids. CDR1 and CDR2 (germline): WSHSY, SAAADI. V shed 10 bases and J shed 0 bases, with 14 bases lying between them. The CDR3 sequence is CATESADSTDTQYF. The CDR3 DNA reads as TGCGCCACCGAGTCCGCGGATAGCACAGATACGCAGTATTTT.

In its sample, this clone was seen a few times. This chain uses TRBV19 with TRBJ1-1; no definite D call. CDR3 length equals 13 residues. The germline V gene has CDR1 LNHDA and CDR2 SQIVND (reference sequence). The germline V and J ends were trimmed by 4 bases and 5 bases, with 11 bases remaining between them. CDR3 nucleotide sequence: TGTGCCAGTAGTAGTGAAGTGAGGACTGAAGCTTTCTTT. Its protein product is CASSSEVRTEAFF.

The rearrangement joins TRBV2 to TRBJ2-5, with TRBD1 identical over 8 bases. This CDR3 is 13 amino acids long. V gave up 8 bases and J gave up 5 bases; unmatched junction bases: 7. CDR1 and CDR2 (germline): SNHLY, FYNNEI. The CDR3 nucleotides read TGTGCCAGCCTTAGACAGGGGCCCGAGACCCAGTACTTC. Translation: CASLRQGPETQYF.

In DNA, the CDR3 is TGTGCCTGGAGTGTGATAGCGGGGTCCGGGGAGCTGTTTTTT. This gives the protein CAWSVIAGSGELFF. The genes are TRBV30 and TRBJ2-2; TRBD2 agrees at 8 bases. V lost 0 bases and J lost 6; bases outside the gene matches: 3. This CDR3 spans 14 amino acids. Germline V gene sequence: CDR1 GTSNPN, CDR2 SVGIG (reference sequence).

The chain couples TRBV11-3 to TRBJ2-7, with 10 bases that match TRBD2. The CDR3 spans 14 residues. CDR1 is SGHNT, CDR2 YENEEA, per germline. The V segment lost 5 bases and the J segment 1 base; nucleotides outside the gene matches: 2. The CDR3 reads CASSELAGSYEQYF. The CDR3 nucleotides are TGTGCCAGCAGCGAACTAGCGGGATCCTACGAGCAGTACTTC. Combining the CDR3 with reference TRBV11-3 and TRBJ2-7 gives the whole variable domain EAGVVQSPRYKIIEKKQPVAFWCNPISGHNTLYWYLQNLGQGPELLIRYENEEAVDDSQLPKDRFSAERLKGVDSTLKIQPAELGDSAVYLCASSELAGSYEQYFGPGTRLTVT.

This clone was counted ten times or more. The chain couples TRBV2 to TRBJ2-6, with TRBD1 identical over 7 bases. This CDR3 is built from 15 residues. CDR1 is SNHLY and CDR2 is FYNNEI in the germline V gene. The trim removed 6 bases at V and 2 bases at J, leaving 4 bases unmatched. The CDR3 DNA reads as TGTGCCAGCAGCCCGGACAGGACTGGGGCCAACGTCCTGACTTTC. As protein: CASSPDRTGANVLTF.

This chain joins TRBV11-2 and TRBJ1-3, with a possible D match to TRBD1 (5 bases). Germline V gene data show CDR1 as SGHAT and CDR2 as FQNNGV. Trimming took off 2 bases at V and 8 bases at J, with 13 bases between the two ends. This CDR3 has 14 amino acids. Here the CDR3 reads CASSLRSGGYTIYF. CDR3 sequence (DNA): TGTGCCAGCAGCTTACGATCCGGGGGATACACCATATATTTT.

This rearrangement joins TRBV4-3 to TRBJ2-5, with 7 bases fitting TRBD2. The CDR3 covers 16 residues. Germline V lookup: CDR1 LGHNA, CDR2 YSLEER. V lost 4 bases to trimming and J lost 5 bases; unmatched junction nucleotides: 13. CDR3 amino acids: CASSLKASGAGETQYF. CDR3 in DNA: TGCGCCAGCAGCCTTAAGGCGAGCGGGGCGGGGGAGACCCAGTACTTC.

The chain uses TRBV7-2 and TRBJ2-3, with 9 bases lining up with TRBD2. V dropped 2 bases and J dropped 6; count of bases not matched to a gene: 6. The CDR3 consists of 15 residues. Germline loops: CDR1 SGHTA, CDR2 FQGNSA. The CDR3 protein is CASSLSAGGFDTQYF. The CDR3 DNA is TGTGCCAGCAGCTTATCAGCGGGGGGCTTTGATACGCAGTATTTT. Filled out from reference TRBV7-2 and TRBJ2-3, the complete variable domain reads GAGVSQSPSNKVTEKGKDVELRCDPISGHTALYWYRQSLGQGLEFLIYFQGNSAPDKSGLPSDRFSAERTGGSVSTLTIQRTQQEDSAVYLCASSLSAGGFDTQYFGPGTRLTVL.

This clone appeared a few times. One end of the junction does not line up with germline, which may come from a read error. V usage is TRBV5-3 and J usage is TRBJ1-1; D unclear. Being an ORF, TRBV5-3 has a function that is uncertain. CDR3 length equals 13 residues. For the CDR3, the DNA is TGTGCCAGCAGCTTGGGCGGGAACACTGAAGCTTTCTTT. Protein product: CASSLGGNTEAFF.